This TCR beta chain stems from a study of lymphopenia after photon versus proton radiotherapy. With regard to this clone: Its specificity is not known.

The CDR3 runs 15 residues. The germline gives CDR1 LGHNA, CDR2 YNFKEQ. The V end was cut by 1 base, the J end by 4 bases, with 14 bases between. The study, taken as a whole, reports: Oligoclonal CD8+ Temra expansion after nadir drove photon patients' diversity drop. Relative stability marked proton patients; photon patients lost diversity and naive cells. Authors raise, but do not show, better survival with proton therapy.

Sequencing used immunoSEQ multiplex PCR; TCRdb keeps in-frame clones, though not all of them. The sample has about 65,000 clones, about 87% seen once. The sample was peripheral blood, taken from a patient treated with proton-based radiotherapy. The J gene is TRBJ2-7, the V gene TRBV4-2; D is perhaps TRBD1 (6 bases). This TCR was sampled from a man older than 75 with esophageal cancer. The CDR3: CASSQGTEGEYEQYF. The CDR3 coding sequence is TGTGCCAGCAGCCAAGGAACAGAGGGGGAATACGAGCAGTACTTC.